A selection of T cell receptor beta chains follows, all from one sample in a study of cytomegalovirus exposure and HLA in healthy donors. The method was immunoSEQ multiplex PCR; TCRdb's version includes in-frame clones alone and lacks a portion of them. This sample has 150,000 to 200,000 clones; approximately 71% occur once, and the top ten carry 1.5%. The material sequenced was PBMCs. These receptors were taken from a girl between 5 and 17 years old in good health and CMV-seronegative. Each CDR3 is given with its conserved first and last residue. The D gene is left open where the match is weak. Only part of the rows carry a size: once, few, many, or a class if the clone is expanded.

cdr3_nt: TGTGCCAGCAGCCAATCCCCGAGTACAGATACGCAGTATTTT
cdr3_aa: CASSQSPSTDTQYF
clone_size: few
d_call: -
j_call: TRBJ2-3
v_call: TRBV4-2
cdr3_length: 14

cdr3_nt: TGTGCCAGCAGCGTGGGGGGTAGCAATCAGCCCCAGCATTTT
cdr3_aa: CASSVGGSNQPQHF
clone_size: -
d_call: -
j_call: TRBJ1-5
v_call: TRBV9
cdr3_length: 14

cdr3_nt: TGTGCCAGCAGCCCGTCGGGAGTTTATAGCACAGATACGCAGTATTTT
cdr3_aa: CASSPSGVYSTDTQYF
clone_size: -
d_call: -
j_call: TRBJ2-3
v_call: TRBV14
cdr3_length: 16

cdr3_nt: TGTGCCAGCAGTGCGGGAACCTACGAGCAGTACTTC
cdr3_aa: CASSAGTYEQYF
clone_size: -
d_call: -
j_call: TRBJ2-7
v_call: TRBV25-1
cdr3_length: 12

cdr3_nt: TGTGCCAGCTCACCAGATAGCAGGGAGGACTACACCTTC
cdr3_aa: CASSPDSREDYTF
clone_size: few
d_call: -
j_call: TRBJ1-2
v_call: TRBV18
cdr3_length: 13

cdr3_nt: TGTGCTAGTGGTTTGGTACTCGGGTACGAGCAGTACTTC
cdr3_aa: CASGLVLGYEQYF
clone_size: -
d_call: -
j_call: TRBJ2-7
v_call: TRBV12-5
cdr3_length: 13

cdr3_nt: TGTGCTAGTGCTCCTCTGGACAGTGGAAACACCATATATTTT
cdr3_aa: CASAPLDSGNTIYF
clone_size: -
d_call: -
j_call: TRBJ1-3
v_call: TRBV12-5
cdr3_length: 14

cdr3_nt: TGCGCCAGCAGCTTTAATCCGGGACAGGGGGACAATGAGCAGTTCTTC
cdr3_aa: CASSFNPGQGDNEQFF
clone_size: -
d_call: TRBD1
j_call: TRBJ2-1
v_call: TRBV5-1
cdr3_length: 16

cdr3_nt: TGTGCCAGCAGGGAACAGGGGAACACTGAAGCTTTCTTT
cdr3_aa: CASREQGNTEAFF
clone_size: -
d_call: -
j_call: TRBJ1-1
v_call: TRBV14
cdr3_length: 13

cdr3_nt: TGTGCCAGCAGTGAAGGGGGGGTTCGAGAGACCCAGTACTTC
cdr3_aa: CASSEGGVRETQYF
clone_size: -
d_call: -
j_call: TRBJ2-5
v_call: TRBV2
cdr3_length: 14

cdr3_nt: TGTGCTAGCAGCTTAGATGGGGGGAACGAGCAGTACTTC
cdr3_aa: CASSLDGGNEQYF
clone_size: -
d_call: -
j_call: TRBJ2-7
v_call: TRBV7-7
cdr3_length: 13

cdr3_nt: TGTGCCAGCAGTGAGTCCCCAGGGCCCCTGCCCCAGCATTTT
cdr3_aa: CASSESPGPLPQHF
clone_size: -
d_call: -
j_call: TRBJ1-5
v_call: TRBV2
cdr3_length: 14

cdr3_nt: TGCGCCAGCACCCCACAGACGCACTATGGCTACACCTTC
cdr3_aa: CASTPQTHYGYTF
clone_size: -
d_call: -
j_call: TRBJ1-2
v_call: TRBV10-2
cdr3_length: 13

cdr3_nt: TGTGCCATAAACAGGGAAAGCAATCAGCCCCAGCATTTT
cdr3_aa: CAINRESNQPQHF
clone_size: -
d_call: -
j_call: TRBJ1-5
v_call: TRBV10-3
cdr3_length: 13

cdr3_nt: TGTGCCAGCAGAATGACCGGGACAGCCGTCTACGAGCAGTACTTC
cdr3_aa: CASRMTGTAVYEQYF
clone_size: few
d_call: TRBD1
j_call: TRBJ2-7
v_call: TRBV6-5
cdr3_length: 15

cdr3_nt: TGTGCCAGCAGTTACTCCTCCCGGTTCGGCAATCAGCCCCAGCATTTT
cdr3_aa: CASSYSSRFGNQPQHF
clone_size: -
d_call: -
j_call: TRBJ1-5
v_call: TRBV6-6
cdr3_length: 16

cdr3_nt: TGTGCCATCAGTGTAGGGCGGGGGGACACCGGGGAGCTGTTTTTT
cdr3_aa: CAISVGRGDTGELFF
clone_size: once
d_call: TRBD2
j_call: TRBJ2-2
v_call: TRBV10-3
cdr3_length: 15

cdr3_nt: TGTGCCAGCAGTGACATGAACACTGAAGCTTTCTTT
cdr3_aa: CASSDMNTEAFF
clone_size: -
d_call: -
j_call: TRBJ1-1
v_call: TRBV6-5
cdr3_length: 12

cdr3_nt: TGCAGCGTTGAAAAAGGGGGTGGCACTGAAGCTTTCTTT
cdr3_aa: CSVEKGGGTEAFF
clone_size: -
d_call: -
j_call: TRBJ1-1
v_call: TRBV29-1
cdr3_length: 13

cdr3_nt: TGTGCCAGCAGTTTGCGGGGTACGGGGAACTATGGCTACACCTTC
cdr3_aa: CASSLRGTGNYGYTF
clone_size: -
d_call: -
j_call: TRBJ1-2
v_call: TRBV27
cdr3_length: 15

cdr3_nt: TGTGCCAGCAGCTTATTGGGCCAACAGGGGATGGGGAGCTATGGCTACACCTTC
cdr3_aa: CASSLLGQQGMGSYGYTF
clone_size: -
d_call: TRBD1
j_call: TRBJ1-2
v_call: TRBV11-2
cdr3_length: 18

cdr3_nt: TGTGCCAGCAGCCAAGGGCTAGCGAAGGGTTACGAGCAGTACTTC
cdr3_aa: CASSQGLAKGYEQYF
clone_size: -
d_call: -
j_call: TRBJ2-7
v_call: TRBV14
cdr3_length: 15

cdr3_nt: TGTGCCAGCAGGCAAGGGGCGGGTGAAGCTTTCTTT
cdr3_aa: CASRQGAGEAFF
clone_size: few
d_call: -
j_call: TRBJ1-1
v_call: TRBV4-2
cdr3_length: 12

cdr3_nt: TGTGCCTCCCGGTCCGGGGATCAGCCCCAGCATTTT
cdr3_aa: CASRSGDQPQHF
clone_size: -
d_call: -
j_call: TRBJ1-5
v_call: TRBV19
cdr3_length: 12

cdr3_nt: TGTGCCAGCAGCTCGACAGGGGGCGCGAATCAGCCCCAGCATTTT
cdr3_aa: CASSSTGGANQPQHF
clone_size: -
d_call: TRBD1
j_call: TRBJ1-5
v_call: TRBV5-7
cdr3_length: 15

cdr3_nt: TGCGCCAGCAGCTGGACCCCCCAGCGGGGGGGAACCTACAATGAGCAGTTCTTC
cdr3_aa: CASSWTPQRGGTYNEQFF
clone_size: -
d_call: TRBD2
j_call: TRBJ2-1
v_call: TRBV5-1
cdr3_length: 18

cdr3_nt: TGTGCCACACCTAAGGGACGGGAGCCCTTGTCCCGCTACGAGCAGTACTTC
cdr3_aa: CATPKGREPLSRYEQYF
clone_size: few
d_call: -
j_call: TRBJ2-7
v_call: TRBV21-1
cdr3_length: 17

cdr3_nt: TGCGCCAGCAGCTTGGGACAGGGAAAGTGGGAGCAGTACTTC
cdr3_aa: CASSLGQGKWEQYF
clone_size: -
d_call: TRBD1
j_call: TRBJ2-7
v_call: TRBV5-1
cdr3_length: 14

cdr3_nt: TGTGCCAGCAGTGAAGCCCGGCCGGGAGAAAAACTGTTTTTT
cdr3_aa: CASSEARPGEKLFF
clone_size: -
d_call: -
j_call: TRBJ1-4
v_call: TRBV25-1
cdr3_length: 14

cdr3_nt: TGCGCCAGCATGCTAGCGGGGTCGCAAGAGACCCAGTACTTC
cdr3_aa: CASMLAGSQETQYF
clone_size: -
d_call: TRBD2
j_call: TRBJ2-5
v_call: TRBV5-1
cdr3_length: 14

cdr3_nt: TGCGCCAGCAGCTTAGGGGACTCCAGCTCCTACGAGCAGTACTTC
cdr3_aa: CASSLGDSSSYEQYF
clone_size: -
d_call: -
j_call: TRBJ2-7
v_call: TRBV5-1
cdr3_length: 15

cdr3_nt: TGCGCCAGCAGCTTGTCGACAAGTATACATGAGCAGTTCTTC
cdr3_aa: CASSLSTSIHEQFF
clone_size: once
d_call: -
j_call: TRBJ2-1
v_call: TRBV5-1
cdr3_length: 14

cdr3_nt: TGTGCCAGCTCATTGGGGACTAGCGGGGGCGAGACCCAGTACTTC
cdr3_aa: CASSLGTSGGETQYF
clone_size: -
d_call: TRBD2
j_call: TRBJ2-5
v_call: TRBV18
cdr3_length: 15

cdr3_nt: TGTGCCAGCAGCTTAGGACAGGGTTTTCGAAAACTGTTTTTT
cdr3_aa: CASSLGQGFRKLFF
clone_size: few
d_call: TRBD1
j_call: TRBJ1-4
v_call: TRBV11-2
cdr3_length: 14

cdr3_nt: TGTGCCAGCAGTTACGGACAGGCCAGCCAAGAGACCCAGTACTTC
cdr3_aa: CASSYGQASQETQYF
clone_size: -
d_call: TRBD1
j_call: TRBJ2-5
v_call: TRBV6-5
cdr3_length: 15

cdr3_nt: TGTGCCAGCAGCGTTGACAGGGGGCACACTGAAGCTTTCTTT
cdr3_aa: CASSVDRGHTEAFF
clone_size: -
d_call: TRBD1
j_call: TRBJ1-1
v_call: TRBV9
cdr3_length: 14

cdr3_nt: TGTGCCAGTAGTTCCCCCCTGGGGGCCCTCACAGATACGCAGTATTTT
cdr3_aa: CASSSPLGALTDTQYF
clone_size: few
d_call: -
j_call: TRBJ2-3
v_call: TRBV19
cdr3_length: 16

cdr3_nt: TGTGCATCGAGCTCCTATAATTCACCCCTCCACTTT
cdr3_aa: CASSSYNSPLHF
clone_size: -
d_call: -
j_call: TRBJ1-6
v_call: TRBV27
cdr3_length: 12

cdr3_nt: TGTGCCAGCAGGGCCTGGACAGGGGATGAAAAACTGTTTTTT
cdr3_aa: CASRAWTGDEKLFF
clone_size: -
d_call: TRBD1
j_call: TRBJ1-4
v_call: TRBV6-1
cdr3_length: 14

cdr3_nt: TGTGCCAGCAGTGAAAGGACAGGGGGCGATTCACCCCTCCACTTT
cdr3_aa: CASSERTGGDSPLHF
clone_size: once
d_call: TRBD1
j_call: TRBJ1-6
v_call: TRBV6-1
cdr3_length: 15

cdr3_nt: TGTGCCAGCAGCTTAGCACTAGACTGGGAGCGAACCGAAGCTTTCTTT
cdr3_aa: CASSLALDWERTEAFF
clone_size: -
d_call: -
j_call: TRBJ1-1
v_call: TRBV13
cdr3_length: 16

cdr3_nt: TGTGCCAGCAGCGTAGTTGGAGGGGGGGGAACTGAAGCTTTCTTT
cdr3_aa: CASSVVGGGGTEAFF
clone_size: once
d_call: -
j_call: TRBJ1-1
v_call: TRBV9
cdr3_length: 15

cdr3_nt: TGCGCCAGCAGCTTGGTAGGGGAAGTTGGTGAAAAACTGTTTTTT
cdr3_aa: CASSLVGEVGEKLFF
clone_size: few
d_call: -
j_call: TRBJ1-4
v_call: TRBV5-1
cdr3_length: 15

cdr3_nt: TGTGCCAGCAGCGACAGGACTAGCGGCACAGATACGCAGTATTTT
cdr3_aa: CASSDRTSGTDTQYF
clone_size: few
d_call: TRBD2
j_call: TRBJ2-3
v_call: TRBV7-2
cdr3_length: 15

cdr3_nt: TGTGCCAGCAGTTTTACCGGGACTGCCCCTGACGAGCAGTACTTC
cdr3_aa: CASSFTGTAPDEQYF
clone_size: -
d_call: -
j_call: TRBJ2-7
v_call: TRBV9
cdr3_length: 15

cdr3_nt: TGTGCCAGCAGCTTGGGTCAGGGCTTCGGTGGCTACACCTTC
cdr3_aa: CASSLGQGFGGYTF
clone_size: few
d_call: -
j_call: TRBJ1-2
v_call: TRBV5-4
cdr3_length: 14

cdr3_nt: TGTGCCAGCTCACCACCGCCCACAGGGGAAAAACTGTTTTTT
cdr3_aa: CASSPPPTGEKLFF
clone_size: -
d_call: -
j_call: TRBJ1-4
v_call: TRBV18
cdr3_length: 14

cdr3_nt: TGTGCCAGCAGCTCCTACGACAAAAATCAGCCCCAGCATTTT
cdr3_aa: CASSSYDKNQPQHF
clone_size: -
d_call: -
j_call: TRBJ1-5
v_call: TRBV7-9
cdr3_length: 14

cdr3_nt: TGCGCCAGCAGCCAAAGCCCCAGGATGGGCGAGACCCAGTACTTC
cdr3_aa: CASSQSPRMGETQYF
clone_size: -
d_call: -
j_call: TRBJ2-5
v_call: TRBV4-1
cdr3_length: 15